A selection of T cell receptor beta chains follows, all from one sample in a study of shared clonotypes between healthy human individuals. The repertoire was sequenced with immunoSEQ multiplex PCR; TCRdb's copy has only in-frame clones and lacks some. The sample consists of around 700,000 clones, 72% of them appearing once. The source material was memory CD4+ T cells sorted from blood. The receptors derive from a woman in her 30s in good health. Both conserved end residues are part of each CDR3. D genes are given only for firm matches. The size entry is marked missing in some rows and otherwise reads once, few, many or a size class.

j_call: TRBJ1-1; d_call: TRBD1; v_call: TRBV5-4; clone_size: -; cdr3_aa: CASSLDRGEAFF; cdr3_nt: TGTGCCAGCAGCTTGGACAGGGGAGAAGCTTTCTTT
j_call: TRBJ2-2; d_call: TRBD2; v_call: TRBV6-6; clone_size: -; cdr3_aa: CASSPTSGRAGELFF; cdr3_nt: TGTGCCAGCAGCCCCACTAGCGGGAGAGCCGGGGAGCTGTTTTTT
j_call: TRBJ2-7; d_call: -; v_call: TRBV20-1; clone_size: -; cdr3_aa: CSAKPSYEQYF; cdr3_nt: TGCAGTGCTAAACCCTCCTACGAGCAGTACTTC
j_call: TRBJ2-7; d_call: TRBD1; v_call: TRBV2; clone_size: -; cdr3_aa: CASNSGQDYEQYF; cdr3_nt: TGTGCCAGCAACTCGGGACAGGACTACGAGCAGTACTTC
j_call: TRBJ2-1; d_call: -; v_call: TRBV6-5; clone_size: -; cdr3_aa: CASSFAGQLEQFF; cdr3_nt: TGTGCCAGCAGTTTCGCCGGACAGCTCGAGCAGTTCTTC
j_call: TRBJ1-5; d_call: -; v_call: TRBV28; clone_size: -; cdr3_aa: CASIPSLYSNQPQHF; cdr3_nt: TGTGCCAGCATCCCCAGCCTGTATAGCAATCAGCCCCAGCATTTT
j_call: TRBJ2-7; d_call: TRBD1; v_call: TRBV7-3; clone_size: -; cdr3_aa: CASSLLRQGSGEQYF; cdr3_nt: TGTGCCAGCAGCTTACTCCGACAGGGATCCGGCGAGCAGTACTTC
j_call: TRBJ1-5; d_call: TRBD1; v_call: TRBV28; clone_size: -; cdr3_aa: CASYRGLNQPQHF; cdr3_nt: TGTGCCAGTTACAGGGGGTTGAATCAGCCCCAGCATTTT
j_call: TRBJ2-1; d_call: TRBD2; v_call: TRBV7-2; clone_size: -; cdr3_aa: CASTKREVFSSYNEQFF; cdr3_nt: TGTGCCAGCACTAAGCGGGAGGTTTTTTCCTCCTACAATGAGCAGTTCTTC
j_call: TRBJ2-5; d_call: -; v_call: TRBV5-1; clone_size: few; cdr3_aa: CASSLGVVGAETQYF; cdr3_nt: TGCGCCAGCAGCTTGGGAGTTGTGGGAGCAGAGACCCAGTACTTC
j_call: TRBJ2-7; d_call: -; v_call: TRBV30; clone_size: -; cdr3_aa: CAWSVTRYYEQYF; cdr3_nt: TGTGCCTGGAGTGTAACCCGTTACTACGAGCAGTACTTC
j_call: TRBJ1-1; d_call: TRBD1; v_call: TRBV6-5; clone_size: -; cdr3_aa: CASYHDRGQQTFF; cdr3_nt: TGTGCCAGCTATCATGACCGGGGACAGCAAACTTTCTTT
j_call: TRBJ1-5; d_call: -; v_call: TRBV19; clone_size: -; cdr3_aa: CASSIRGGISNQPQHF; cdr3_nt: TGTGCCAGTAGTATTCGGGGAGGGATAAGCAATCAGCCCCAGCATTTT
j_call: TRBJ1-3; d_call: -; v_call: TRBV7-8; clone_size: many; cdr3_aa: CASSLGTGSGNTIYF; cdr3_nt: TGTGCCAGCAGCTTAGGAACAGGCTCTGGAAACACCATATATTTT
j_call: TRBJ2-7; d_call: -; v_call: TRBV10-2; clone_size: -; cdr3_aa: CASDSGYEQYF; cdr3_nt: TGCGCCAGCGACTCCGGATACGAGCAGTACTTC
j_call: TRBJ2-7; d_call: -; v_call: TRBV5-1; clone_size: few; cdr3_aa: CASSFGQVGEQYF; cdr3_nt: TGCGCCAGCAGCTTCGGGCAGGTGGGTGAGCAGTACTTC
j_call: TRBJ1-2; d_call: -; v_call: TRBV25-1; clone_size: -; cdr3_aa: CASSDADVWGYTF; cdr3_nt: TGTGCCAGCAGTGACGCGGACGTTTGGGGCTACACCTTC
j_call: TRBJ2-7; d_call: -; v_call: TRBV5-1; clone_size: -; cdr3_aa: CASSFTGAVAYEQYF; cdr3_nt: TGCGCCAGCAGCTTCACGGGAGCGGTAGCCTACGAGCAGTACTTC
j_call: TRBJ2-5; d_call: TRBD2; v_call: TRBV7-9; clone_size: -; cdr3_aa: CASSLAGLAAQETQYF; cdr3_nt: TGTGCCAGCAGCTTAGCCGGACTAGCGGCTCAAGAGACCCAGTACTTC
j_call: TRBJ2-1; d_call: TRBD2; v_call: TRBV28; clone_size: -; cdr3_aa: CASSGSLAGHNEQFF; cdr3_nt: TGTGCCAGCAGTGGATCACTAGCGGGGCACAATGAGCAGTTCTTC
j_call: TRBJ2-2; d_call: TRBD2; v_call: TRBV18; clone_size: -; cdr3_aa: CASSPTSGRASNTGELFF; cdr3_nt: TGTGCCAGCTCACCCACTAGCGGGAGGGCCTCGAACACCGGGGAGCTGTTTTTT
j_call: TRBJ2-7; d_call: TRBD2; v_call: TRBV6-6; clone_size: few; cdr3_aa: CASRPLAGVGEQYF; cdr3_nt: TGTGCCAGCAGGCCACTAGCGGGAGTTGGGGAGCAGTACTTC
j_call: TRBJ2-2; d_call: TRBD2; v_call: TRBV27; clone_size: once; cdr3_aa: CASSPRGLAGGPGELFF; cdr3_nt: TGTGCCAGCAGTCCCCGCGGACTAGCGGGAGGGCCCGGGGAGCTGTTTTTT
j_call: TRBJ2-2; d_call: -; v_call: TRBV18; clone_size: -; cdr3_aa: CASSLPNTGELFF; cdr3_nt: TGTGCCAGCTCACTCCCGAACACCGGGGAGCTGTTTTTT
j_call: TRBJ2-7; d_call: -; v_call: TRBV5-6; clone_size: -; cdr3_aa: CASSLSPVPGPYEQYF; cdr3_nt: TGTGCCAGCAGCTTGTCCCCGGTACCGGGACCTTACGAGCAGTACTTC
j_call: TRBJ1-2; d_call: -; v_call: TRBV6-1; clone_size: once; cdr3_aa: CASSEMTSGYTF; cdr3_nt: TGTGCCAGCAGTGAAATGACTTCTGGCTACACCTTC